This TCR beta chain was recorded in a study of human thymus T cells. Points from the study as a whole: Repertoires sampled from thymus and blood appeared biased in V and J gene usage.

The CDR3 spans 14 residues. Germline V lookup: CDR1 SNHLY, CDR2 FYNNEI. Trimming removed 7 bases from V and 0 bases from J, with 12 bases in between. Having corrective surgery for congenital heart defects, healthy Finnish infants were the ones who donated. The data were produced by immunoSEQ multiplex PCR, yet TCRdb's version contains in-frame clones alone and is incomplete. In the table there are tens of thousands of clones, approximately 95% of which are singletons. Notes on this clone: Antigen unknown.

The chain uses TRBV2 and TRBJ1-2; no clear D gene. The source is a girl under two years old with a congenital heart defect but otherwise immunologically healthy. Sample: blood. CDR3 nucleotides: TGTGCCAGCAACTCAGACCTAGCTAACTATGGCTACACCTTC. This translates into CASNSDLANYGYTF.